This T cell receptor (beta chain) was captured in a study of blood T cell repertoires in COVID-19. The wider study: Sources were T cells, B-cell-depleted T cells, or PBMCs; the material itself was cDNA or gDNA.

Assay used: immunoSEQ multiplex PCR; TCRdb lists only in-frame clones, some missing. Among 240,000 or so clones listed, approximately 86% were seen once. The CDR3 has 15 amino acids. The ends were cut back, 0 bases at V and 2 bases at J, with 10 bases in the middle. Looked up from germline, CDR1 is SGHRS and CDR2 is YFSETQ. Sequenced material: peripheral blood. This receptor was taken from a man aged 60 to 75 who had recovered from COVID-19. The rearrangement uses TRBV5-1 and TRBJ2-3; D unclear. CDR3 in DNA: TGCGCCAGCAGCTTGGGAGCAGGATACACAGATACGCAGTATTTT. Encoded protein: CASSLGAGYTDTQYF.